One sample yielded the 15 T cell receptor beta chains listed below, sequenced in a study of graft-versus-host responses after intestinal transplantation. The protocol was immunoSEQ multiplex PCR, while the TCRdb copy is restricted to in-frame clones and leaves out a portion. The table has some 19,000 clones, roughly 43% seen once; the top ten hold around 1.6%. Responder cells labeled with CFSE (200,000) were co-plated with irradiated stimulator cells labeled with violet dye (200,000). Sequenced material: alloreactive CD8+ T cells from a mixed lymphocyte reaction culture, taken before intestinal transplant. Subset noted: CFSE-low proliferating T cells sorted from roughly 6-day pre-transplant mixed lymphocyte reaction (GvH or HvG direction). The receptors derive from a human patient who received an intestinal transplant.

With regard to this clone: The same CDR3 is also encoded by other DNA sequences in this sample. V usage is TRBV5-1 and J usage is TRBJ2-7; 8 bases are a match to TRBD1. V shed 0 bases and J 4 bases; nucleotides not matched to a gene: 9. This CDR3 contains 16 residues. Germline V gene lookup returns CDR1 SGHRS and CDR2 YFSETQ. The CDR3 is CASSLVPDRETYEQYF. The CDR3, as DNA: TGCGCCAGCAGCTTGGTGCCGGACAGGGAGACTTACGAGCAGTACTTC.

The gene calls are TRBV11-1 and TRBJ1-2; 7 nucleotides align to TRBD1. The CDR3 totals 19 residues. Trimming removed 0 bases from V and 2 bases from J; junction bases left unmatched: 15. Per germline, CDR1 SGHAT and CDR2 FQDESV (reference sequence). CDR3 loop: CASSLAGPALGGRNYGYTF. CDR3 coding DNA: TGTGCCAGCAGCTTAGCGGGACCCGCCCTAGGGGGCCGAAACTATGGCTACACCTTC.

V gene TRBV5-1 combines with J gene TRBJ2-5, with 7 bases lining up with TRBD2. CDR3 length: 14 residues. Germline CDR1 SGHRS, CDR2 YFSETQ. V gave up 3 bases and J gave up 3 bases; unmatched junction bases: 5. The chain's CDR3 is CASSSLAGKETQYF. CDR3 coding DNA: TGCGCCAGCAGCTCCTTAGCGGGTAAAGAGACCCAGTACTTC.

The V and J genes are TRBV4-1 and TRBJ2-1; a possible D gene is TRBD2 (6 bases). Trimming left V 0 bases short and J 6 bases short, with 15 bases between. The CDR3 loop spans 16 amino acids. Germline CDR1 reads MGHRA; CDR2 reads YSYEKL. The CDR3 region is CASSQDPAGPLNEQFF. Written as DNA, the CDR3 is TGCGCCAGCAGCCAAGACCCCGCGGGACCCCTCAATGAGCAGTTCTTC.

The rearrangement uses TRBV6-5 and TRBJ2-3; 10 positions match TRBD2. Germline V gene data show CDR1 as MNHEY and CDR2 as SVGAGI. With V trimmed by 5 bases and J by 4 bases, 6 bases remained unmatched. The length of the CDR3 is 15 residues. This chain's CDR3 is CASSPLAGAADTQYF. The DNA of the CDR3 is TGTGCCAGCAGTCCCCTAGCGGGAGCGGCAGATACGCAGTATTTT.

V is TRBV5-1 and J is TRBJ1-4; D gene ambiguous. V was clipped by 4 bases and J by 5 bases, with 6 bases between them. The CDR3 loop spans 12 amino acids. The germline V gene has CDR1 SGHRS and CDR2 YFSETQ. The CDR3 is CASSGSNEKLFF. Here the CDR3 DNA reads TGCGCCAGCAGCGGTTCAAATGAAAAACTGTTTTTT.

The gene calls are TRBV7-8 and TRBJ2-7; either TRBD1 or TRBD2 may fit D (5 bases each). Germline CDR1 and CDR2: SGHVS and FQNEAQ. The CDR3 is 15 amino acids. V shed 1 base and J shed 4 bases, with 14 bases lying between them. As DNA, the CDR3 is TGTGCCAGCAGCTTAGGGGGGATTCCGCGTTACGAGCAGTACTTC. As protein: CASSLGGIPRYEQYF.

This chain joins TRBV14 and TRBJ2-5; TRBD1 might be the D (5 bases). The length of the CDR3 is 17 residues. Germline loops: CDR1 SGHDN, CDR2 FVKESK. Between the trimmed V and J ends, which lost 0 bases and 3 bases, there was a span of 17 bases. The CDR3 nucleotides read TGTGCCAGCAGCCAAGATAGGGGCCGTAACCCCAAAGAGACCCAGTACTTC. As protein: CASSQDRGRNPKETQYF.

The chain carries TRBV7-2 and TRBJ2-7; TRBD2 matches 13 bases. Germline values: CDR1 SGHTA, CDR2 FQGNSA. J lost 7 bases, V lost 2 bases, and 5 bases had no gene match. CDR3 size: 15 residues. Here the CDR3 DNA reads TGTGCCAGCAGCTTATGGACTAGCGGGAGTAAAGAGCAGTACTTC. It yields the protein CASSLWTSGSKEQYF.

The chain joins TRBV6-1 to TRBJ1-5; D is undetermined. Germline V gene lookup returns CDR1 MNHNS and CDR2 SASEGT. Trimming left V 8 bases short and J 0 bases short, with 5 bases between. The CDR3 runs 12 residues. The CDR3 reads CASGYSNQPQHF. CDR3 DNA sequence: TGTGCCAGCGGCTATAGCAATCAGCCCCAGCATTTT.

The chain combines TRBV5-8 with TRBJ2-7, with 9 bases identical to TRBD1. The CDR3 has 15 residues. With 0 bases clipped from V and 4 bases from J, the junction kept 5 bases outside the gene matches. Germline lookup yields CDR1 SGHTS and CDR2 YDEGEE. CDR3 amino acids: CASSLVGTGIYEQYF. The CDR3, as DNA: TGTGCCAGCAGCTTGGTGGGGACAGGGATATACGAGCAGTACTTC.

The chain carries TRBV7-2 and TRBJ2-2; D not resolved. The CDR3 spans 15 residues. V was shortened by 0 bases and J by 6 bases, with 11 bases between the two germline ends. The V gene's germline CDR1 is SGHTA and CDR2 FQGNSA. The CDR3 coding sequence is TGTGCCAGCAGCTTAGCTGGGGTCCCGGCCGGGGAGCTGTTTTTT. Its translation is CASSLAGVPAGELFF.

The V and J genes are TRBV7-6 and TRBJ2-1; TRBD2 matches 10 bases. The CDR3 contains 17 residues. Germline CDR1 reads SGHVS; CDR2 reads FNYEAQ. J lost 7 bases, V lost 4 bases, and 13 bases had no gene match. CDR3 region: CASSWERAGGVINEQFF. CDR3 DNA: TGTGCCAGCAGCTGGGAGCGAGCGGGAGGGGTTATAAATGAGCAGTTCTTC.

The chain is built from TRBV6-4 and TRBJ2-6, with 7 positions matching TRBD1. V lost 4 bases, J lost 0 bases, and 6 bases stayed unmatched. CDR1 and CDR2 from the germline V gene are MRHNA and SNTAGT. The CDR3 extends over 17 amino acids. CDR3 sequence (DNA): TGTGCCAGCAGTGTCACAGGGGCCTACTCTGGGGCCAACGTCCTGACTTTC. As protein: CASSVTGAYSGANVLTF.

The chain is built from TRBV5-6 and TRBJ1-2; a possible D gene is TRBD1 (5 bases). Germline loops: CDR1 SGHDT, CDR2 YYEEEE. The V end was cut by 0 bases, the J end by 4 bases, with 7 bases between. The CDR3 extends over 13 amino acids. For the CDR3, the DNA is TGTGCCAGCAGCTTGGTTGGGGGCTATGGCTACACCTTC. Translated, it gives CASSLVGGYGYTF.